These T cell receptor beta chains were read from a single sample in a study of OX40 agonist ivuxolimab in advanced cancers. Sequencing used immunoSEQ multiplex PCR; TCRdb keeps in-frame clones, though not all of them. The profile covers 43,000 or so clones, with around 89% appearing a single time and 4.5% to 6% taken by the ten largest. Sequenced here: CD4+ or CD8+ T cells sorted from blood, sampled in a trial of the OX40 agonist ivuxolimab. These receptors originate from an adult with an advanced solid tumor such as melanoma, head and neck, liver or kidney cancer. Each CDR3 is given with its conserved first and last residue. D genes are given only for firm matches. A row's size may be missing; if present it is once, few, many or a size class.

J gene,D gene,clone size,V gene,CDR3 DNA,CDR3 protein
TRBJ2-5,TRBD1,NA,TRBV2,TGTGCCAGCAGTAGTATTACAGGGGGCGAGACCCAGTACTTC,CASSSITGGETQYF
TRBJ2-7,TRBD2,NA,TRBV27,TGTGCCAGCAGTTTCGCCGGGGGACTAGCGGGAGAAAAAAGGTACTACGAGCAGTACTTC,CASSFAGGLAGEKRYYEQYF
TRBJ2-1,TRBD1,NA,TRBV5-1,TGCGCCAGCAGCCCGACGGGGACAGGGGTCGGGGAGCAGTTCTTC,CASSPTGTGVGEQFF
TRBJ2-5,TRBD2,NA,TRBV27,TGTGCCAGCAGTTTATCAGGGACTAGCTCGCGAGAGACCCAGTACTTC,CASSLSGTSSRETQYF
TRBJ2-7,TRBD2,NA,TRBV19,TGTGCCAGTCGTTTACGGGAGGGCCTATACGAGCAGTACTTC,CASRLREGLYEQYF
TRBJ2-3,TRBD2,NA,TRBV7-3,TGTGCCAGCAGCCTAAGACTAGCGGGTGCGGCCACAGATACGCAGTATTTT,CASSLRLAGAATDTQYF
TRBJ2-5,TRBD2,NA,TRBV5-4,TGTGCCAGCAGCTTGGCCCCTAGGACTGGCGGGAGGTCAGAGACCCAGTACTTC,CASSLAPRTGGRSETQYF
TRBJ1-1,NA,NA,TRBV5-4,TGTGCCAGCAGCCCTCAACTCGGTGGGACGAACACTGAAGCTTTCTTT,CASSPQLGGTNTEAFF
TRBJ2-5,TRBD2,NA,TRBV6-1,TGTGCCACCGCACAGTCGGGGGGGCGAGAGACCCAGTACTTC,CATAQSGGRETQYF
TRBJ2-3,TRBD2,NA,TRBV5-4,TGTGCCAGCAGGGCCGGGACTAGCGGGAGGTTTGATACTAGCACAGATACGCAGTATTTT,CASRAGTSGRFDTSTDTQYF
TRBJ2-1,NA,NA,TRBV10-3,TGTGCCATCAGTGATGGGGTTCGAGAGAATGAGCAGTTCTTC,CAISDGVRENEQFF
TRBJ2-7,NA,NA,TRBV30,TGTGCCTGGAACTCGCAGGGGAAACACGAGCAGTACTTC,CAWNSQGKHEQYF
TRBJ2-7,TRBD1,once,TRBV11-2,TGTGCCAGCAGCTTGCGGACAGGTCCCTACGAGCAGTACTTC,CASSLRTGPYEQYF
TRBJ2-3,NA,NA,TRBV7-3,TGTGCCAGCAGCCTCGGAGGTCGGACAGATACGCAGTATTTT,CASSLGGRTDTQYF
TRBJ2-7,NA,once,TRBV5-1,TGCGCCAGCAGCTTGGATCCGTCGCGGGACGAGCAGTACTTC,CASSLDPSRDEQYF
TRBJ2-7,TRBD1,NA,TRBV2,TGTGCCAGCAGTGCTTTGTCAGGGGGCTCCTACGAGCAGTACTTC,CASSALSGGSYEQYF
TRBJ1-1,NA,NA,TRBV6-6,TGTGCCAGCGAGCAGGGGAGTGAAGCTTTCTTT,CASEQGSEAFF
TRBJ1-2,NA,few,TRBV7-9,TGTGCCAGCAGCTTAGCTCGGGGTCACTATGGCTACACCTTC,CASSLARGHYGYTF
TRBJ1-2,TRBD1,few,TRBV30,TGTGCCTGGACCCTAACAGGGGTCGGGAGCTATGGCTACACCTTC,CAWTLTGVGSYGYTF
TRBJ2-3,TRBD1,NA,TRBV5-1,TGCGCCAGCAGCAGACCCCGGACAGGGGCAATGACTTACACAGATACGCAGTATTTT,CASSRPRTGAMTYTDTQYF
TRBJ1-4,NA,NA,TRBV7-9,TGTGCCAGCAGCTTAGGACAGAAAGAAAAACTGTTTTTT,CASSLGQKEKLFF
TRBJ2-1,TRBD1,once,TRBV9,TGTGCCAGCAGCGCAGGGACAGGGTGGGGTGAGCAGTTCTTC,CASSAGTGWGEQFF
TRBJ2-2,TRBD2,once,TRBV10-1,TGCGCCAGCAGCCCAGCGGGAACCACCGGGGAGCTGTTTTTT,CASSPAGTTGELFF
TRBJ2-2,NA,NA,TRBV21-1,TGTGCCAGCAGCCATAGCGGGAGAAACACCGGGGAGCTGTTTTTT,CASSHSGRNTGELFF
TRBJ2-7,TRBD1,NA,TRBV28,TGTGCCAGCAGGGAGGGGACAGGGAACGGGGAGCAGTACTTC,CASREGTGNGEQYF
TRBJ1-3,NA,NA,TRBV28,TGTGCCAGCAGACCGGGTCCATCCTCTGGAAACACCATATATTTT,CASRPGPSSGNTIYF
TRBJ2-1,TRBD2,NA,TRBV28,TGTGCCAGCAGCCGTTTAAGCGGGAGCTGGGGCAATGAGCAGTTCTTC,CASSRLSGSWGNEQFF
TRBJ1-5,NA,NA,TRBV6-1,TGTGCCAGCAGTGAAGCCGGACAGCTCCGGAGTGGCCAGCATTTT,CASSEAGQLRSGQHF
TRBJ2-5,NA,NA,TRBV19,TGTGCCAGTAGCAGAACAGCCAGCCTAACCCAGTACTTC,CASSRTASLTQYF
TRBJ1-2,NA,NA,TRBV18,TGTGCCAGCTCACCGCAGGGAGGAGGCTACACCTTC,CASSPQGGGYTF
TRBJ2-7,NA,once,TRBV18,TGTGCCAGCTCACCAAGTCTTTCCTACGAGCAGTACTTC,CASSPSLSYEQYF
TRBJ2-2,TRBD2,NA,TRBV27,TGTGCCAGCAGTTTTGGAACTAGCGTGGCCGGGGAGCTGTTTTTT,CASSFGTSVAGELFF
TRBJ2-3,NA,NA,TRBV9,TGTGCCAGCAGCGTACAGGCGGTTAGCACAGATACGCAGTATTTT,CASSVQAVSTDTQYF
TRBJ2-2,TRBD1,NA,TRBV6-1,TGTGCCAGTTCTTCCGGGACAGGTGTCGGGGAGCTGTTTTTT,CASSSGTGVGELFF
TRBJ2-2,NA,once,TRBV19,TGTGCCAGTAGTATGCCGGCAAAAGTAAGGAACACCGGGGAGCTGTTTTTT,CASSMPAKVRNTGELFF
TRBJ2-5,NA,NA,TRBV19,TGTGCCAGTAGTGGGGCGAGGGGCGCGGTAGGAGAGACCCAGTACTTC,CASSGARGAVGETQYF
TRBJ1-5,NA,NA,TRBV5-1,TGCGCCAGCAGCTTGGCAGGGCAGTTCAACCAGCCCCAGCATTTT,CASSLAGQFNQPQHF